This T cell receptor beta chain was sequenced for a study of cytomegalovirus exposure and HLA in healthy donors. The PCR used 60 Vbeta and 13 Jbeta primers. Assay used: immunoSEQ multiplex PCR; TCRdb lists only in-frame clones, some missing. Here the sample spans about 82,000 clones, about 80% being singletons. The count of this clone is one. Its antigen is currently unknown. Germline CDR1 SGHKS, CDR2 YYEKEE (reference sequence). V was cut by 2 bases and J by 6 bases, with 6 bases left in between. The CDR3 is 12 residues long. General observations from the study: At a 0.05 false discovery rate, a later analysis found about 17,000 TCR beta sequences to be associated with HLA alleles. Presence/absence analyses supposed approximately even sequencing depth among donors.

Sequencing used PBMCs. This clonotype was sampled from a man between 45 and 60 years old in good health and CMV-seronegative. This chain uses TRBV5-5 with TRBJ1-5, with D possibly matching TRBD1 (5 bases). This CDR3 is CASSLRGQPQHF. The CDR3 DNA sequence: TGTGCCAGCAGCTTAAGGGGTCAGCCCCAGCATTTT.